The 31 T cell receptor beta chains listed next were all sequenced from one sample in a study of Graves' ophthalmopathy and Graves' hyperthyroidism. Amplification of the TCR beta CDR3 regions used RNA transcripts (as template). Second-round multiplex PCR came after first-round RT-PCR with HTBI primers. TCRdb called the multiplex PCR reads again in MiXCR, with one record for every CDR3 protein. This sample has more than 550,000 distinct CDR3 sequences; under 50% occur once, and the top ten carry 3.3%. Specimen: peripheral blood. Source of these receptors: an adult man with Graves' ophthalmopathy.

The chain couples TRBV30 to TRBJ2-7; 7 bases are shared with TRBD1. Looked up from germline, CDR1 is GTSNPN and CDR2 is SVGIG (reference sequence). CDR3 length: 12 amino acids. V lost 3 bases and J lost 3; bases outside the gene matches: 2. The CDR3 sequence: CAWRDRDYEQYF. CDR3 nucleotide sequence: TGTGCCTGGAGAGACAGGGACTACGAGCAGTACTTC. Looking up the rest from reference TRBV30 and TRBJ2-7 gives the full variable domain: SQTIHQWPATLVQPVGSPLSLECTVEGTSNPNLYWYRQAAGRGLQLLFYSVGIGQISSEVPQNLSASRPQDRQFILSSKKLLLSDSGFYLCAWRDRDYEQYFGPGTRLTVT.

Many counts were recorded for this clonotype. The CDR3 DNA sequence: TGCGCCAGCAGCCGGCGGTCAGGGGGCGTGGAGACCCAGTACTTC. Protein: CASSRRSGGVETQYF. This sequence joins TRBV5-1 and TRBJ2-5, with 8 nucleotides matching TRBD1. CDR3 length: 15 amino acids. Per germline, CDR1 SGHRS and CDR2 YFSETQ. Losses at the gene ends were 4 bases for V and 5 bases for J; bases not matched to a gene: 10.

The chain links TRBV28 to TRBJ1-5; D uncertain. CDR1 and CDR2 (germline): MDHEN, SYDVKM. CDR3 size: 17 residues. Trimming removed 5 bases from V and 1 base from J, with 18 bases in between. CDR3 loop: CASSGAGRVGSNQPQHF. CDR3 DNA: TGTGCCAGCAGTGGCGCCGGGCGAGTAGGGAGCAATCAGCCCCAGCATTTT.

This clonotype was counted a few times. This chain uses TRBV4-3 with TRBJ1-2; D gene ambiguous. V was pared by 4 bases and J by 6 bases, with 12 bases between. The CDR3 extends over 13 amino acids. Germline CDR1 reads LGHNA; CDR2 reads YSLEER. The CDR3 bases are TGCGCCAGCAGCCGACTTGGAGATGATGGCTACACCTTC. As protein: CASSRLGDDGYTF.

Ten or more counts support this clonotype. The chain has TRBV24-1 and TRBJ2-7; D gene unclear. Germline V CDR1 and CDR2: KGHDR, SFDVKD. Trimming removed 4 bases at V and 3 bases at J, with 9 bases between. The CDR3 length is 13 residues. CDR3 DNA sequence: TGTGCCACCAGTGACTCGGCGTTCTACGAGCAGTACTTC. It codes for CATSDSAFYEQYF.

This clonotype has just a few counts. The chain is built from TRBV7-2 and TRBJ2-2; D gene unclear. The CDR3 is 15 residues long. Germline values: CDR1 SGHTA, CDR2 FQGNSA. Trimming took off 0 bases at V and 4 bases at J, with 9 bases between the two ends. The CDR3 DNA sequence: TGTGCCAGCAGCTTAGCGGGTCTCCCCACCGGGGAGCTGTTTTTT. It codes for CASSLAGLPTGELFF.

The chain couples TRBV5-5 to TRBJ2-2; 10 bases map to TRBD2. The CDR3 totals 16 residues. From germline, CDR1 is SGHKS and CDR2 YYEKEE (reference sequence). The J segment lost 7 bases and the V segment lost 4 bases, leaving 10 bases of the junction unmatched. The CDR3 coding sequence is TGTGCCAGCAGCCCGGCTCCTAGCGGGAGAAGCGGGGAGCTGTTTTTT. It specifies CASSPAPSGRSGELFF. Supplemented by reference TRBV5-5 and TRBJ2-2, the full variable domain reads DAGVTQSPTHLIKTRGQQVTLRCSPISGHKSVSWYQQVLGQGPQFIFQYYEKEERGRGNFPDRFSARQFPNYSSELNVNALLLGDSALYLCASSPAPSGRSGELFFGEGSRLTVL.

In nucleotides, the CDR3 is TGTGCCAGCAGTTACCCCGGGACAGGACGAGGCGCCTACGAGCAGTACTTC. This gives the protein CASSYPGTGRGAYEQYF. V gene TRBV6-5 combines with J gene TRBJ2-7; 8 nucleotides line up with TRBD1. In germline, CDR1 is MNHEY, CDR2 SVGAGI. Unmatched junction bases numbered 11, after V lost 2 bases and J lost 2 bases. The CDR3 contains 17 residues.

This rearrangement joins TRBV14 to TRBJ2-7, with TRBD1 matching over 8 bases. The CDR3 spans 17 residues. V lost 3 bases, J lost 3 bases, and 13 bases stayed unmatched. Germline-derived CDR1 and CDR2 are SGHDN and FVKESK. Here the CDR3 DNA reads TGTGCCAGCAGCCAGGGTACCTGGACAGGGACACTCTACGAGCAGTACTTC. Its protein product is CASSQGTWTGTLYEQYF.

At least ten counts were recorded for this clonotype. The genes are TRBV24-1 and TRBJ2-3; perhaps TRBD1 as D (6 bases). The CDR3 contains 14 residues. The germline CDR1 and CDR2 sequences are KGHDR and SFDVKD. With 2 bases removed from V and 6 bases from J, the gap between germline ends came to 11 bases. CDR3 residues: CATSDSNRVDTQYF. DNA for the CDR3: TGTGCCACCAGTGATTCAAACAGGGTGGATACGCAGTATTTT.

The J gene is TRBJ1-6, the V gene TRBV19; D unclear. Trimming left V 10 bases short and J 7 bases short, with 14 bases between. Germline V CDR1 and CDR2: LNHDA, SQIVND (reference sequence). The CDR3 extends over 13 amino acids. CDR3 coding DNA: TGTGCCACCACCAAAAGGTGGAATTCACCCCTCCACTTT. This translates into CATTKRWNSPLHF.

The CDR3 protein is CAIRGQGQGTEAFF. CDR3 sequence (DNA): TGTGCCATCAGGGGACAGGGCCAAGGCACTGAAGCTTTCTTT. The chain is built from TRBV10-3 and TRBJ1-1; 9 positions agree with TRBD1. Trimming at V came to 6 bases and at J to 4 bases, leaving 6 bases not matched to a gene. Germline assignment: CDR1 ENHRY and CDR2 SYGVKD. The CDR3 extends over 14 amino acids.

As concerns this clonotype: One end of the junction fails to match germline, which may point to a read error. The chain is built from TRBV29-1 and TRBJ2-6; 8 nucleotides line up with TRBD1. The CDR3 has 16 residues. The germline gives CDR1 SQVTM, CDR2 ANQGSEA. CDR3 DNA: TGCAGCGTTGAGGGTCGGGTGTCAGGGGGCCTGGGCACTGAAGCTTTC. Its protein is CSVEGRVSGGLGTEAF. The full variable domain, in which reference TRBV29-1 and TRBJ2-6 provide the parts outside the CDR3, is SAVISQKPSRDICQRGTSLTIQCQVDSQVTMMFWYRQQPGQSLTLIATANQGSEATYESGFVIDKFPISRPNLTFSTLTVSNMSPEDSSIYLCSVEGRVSGGLGTEAFGAGSRLTVL.

The gene calls are TRBV20-1 and TRBJ2-7; 10 bases fit TRBD2. Trimming removed 0 bases from V and 2 bases from J; junction bases left unmatched: 4. Germline V gene data show CDR1 as DFQATT and CDR2 as SNEGSKA (reference sequence). This CDR3 has 15 residues. CDR3 DNA: TGCAGTGCTAGAGATTTAGCGGGGGGCGCCTACGAGCAGTACTTC. Translating it yields CSARDLAGGAYEQYF.

This clonotype was counted many times. The germline gene is not matched at one end of the junction; a read error may be the cause. Here the CDR3 reads CASSTGLAEFF. CDR3 nucleotide sequence: TGTGCCAGCAGCACTGGACTAGCGGAATTCTTC. The rearrangement links TRBV7-9 to TRBJ2-7, with 10 positions matching TRBD2. The V gene's germline CDR1 is SEHNR and CDR2 FQNEAQ (reference sequence). The CDR3 runs to 11 residues. The full variable domain, its missing parts supplied by reference TRBV7-9 and TRBJ2-7, is DTGVSQNPRHKITKRGQNVTFRCDPISEHNRLYWYRQTLGQGPEFLTYFQNEAQLEKSRLLSDRFSAERPKGSFSTLEIQRTEQGDSAMYLCASSTGLAEFFGPGTRLTVT.

Many counts were recorded for this clonotype. The genes are TRBV19 and TRBJ1-2; 10 bases agree with TRBD1. CDR1 and CDR2 from the germline V gene are LNHDA and SQIVND (reference sequence). The ends lost 11 bases at V and 5 bases at J; junction bases unmatched: 8. The CDR3 totals 13 residues. CDR3 in amino acids: CAAGWDRGYGYTF. DNA for the CDR3: TGTGCCGCTGGCTGGGACAGGGGTTATGGCTACACCTTC.

In its sample, this clonotype was seen a few times. The chain couples TRBV19 to TRBJ1-2, with no clear D. The CDR3 covers 17 residues. Trimming pared 6 bases from V and 2 bases from J, leaving 22 bases between. The germline CDR1 and CDR2 sequences are LNHDA and SQIVND (reference sequence). This chain's CDR3 is CASSPRGFSNPNYGYTF. In DNA form, the CDR3 reads TGTGCCAGTAGCCCCCGGGGATTTTCAAATCCAAACTATGGCTACACCTTC.

This clonotype was counted ten times or more. The genes are TRBV5-1 and TRBJ1-3; TRBD1 might be the D (6 bases). This CDR3 region has 15 residues. V was cut by 0 bases and J by 2 bases, with 9 bases left in between. From germline, CDR1 is SGHRS and CDR2 YFSETQ. CDR3: CASSLVGGAGNTIYF. As DNA, the CDR3 is TGCGCCAGCAGCTTGGTGGGGGGCGCTGGAAACACCATATATTTT. Based on the CDR3 plus reference TRBV5-1 and TRBJ1-3, the full variable domain is KAGVTQTPRYLIKTRGQQVTLSCSPISGHRSVSWYQQTPGQGLQFLFEYFSETQRNKGNFPGRFSGRQFSNSRSEMNVSTLELGDSALYLCASSLVGGAGNTIYFGEGSWLTVV.

A few counts support this clonotype. The chain joins TRBV7-2 to TRBJ2-3; D is ambiguous. The germline V and J ends were trimmed by 5 bases and 4 bases, with 10 bases remaining between them. This CDR3 comprises 13 residues. Germline V gene data show CDR1 as SGHTA and CDR2 as FQGNSA. Here the CDR3 DNA reads TGTGCCAGCAGCATCAACTTGGCAGATACGCAGTATTTT. Residues: CASSINLADTQYF. The complete variable domain, with remaining parts taken from reference TRBV7-2 and TRBJ2-3, reads GAGVSQSPSNKVTEKGKDVELRCDPISGHTALYWYRQSLGQGLEFLIYFQGNSAPDKSGLPSDRFSAERTGGSVSTLTIQRTQQEDSAVYLCASSINLADTQYFGPGTRLTVL.

This clonotype has ten or more counts. CDR3 region: CSARGSGGVETQYF. CDR3 sequence (DNA): TGCAGTGCTAGGGGATCAGGGGGCGTGGAGACCCAGTACTTC. V and J are TRBV20-1 and TRBJ2-5, with 8 bases fitting TRBD1. The CDR3 totals 14 residues. J lost 5 bases, V lost 3 bases, and 8 bases had no gene match. Germline CDR1 DFQATT, CDR2 SNEGSKA (reference sequence).

The rearrangement links TRBV7-2 to TRBJ1-2; D gene unclear. Trimming left V 3 bases short and J 3 bases short, with 14 bases between. Germline V gene lookup returns CDR1 SGHTA and CDR2 FQGNSA. CDR3 length: 15 amino acids. The CDR3 spells CASSLAADPDYGYTF. The CDR3 nucleotides read TGTGCCAGCAGCTTGGCGGCGGACCCCGACTATGGCTACACCTTC.

This clonotype was detected only a few times. This chain joins TRBV12-3 or TRBV12-4 and TRBJ1-3, with D possibly TRBD1 on 5 matching bases. V was shortened by 4 bases and J by 7 bases, with 17 bases between the two germline ends. The CDR3 is 15 residues long. The CDR3 loop is CASSSITQGRNTIYF. CDR3 sequence (DNA): TGTGCCAGCAGTTCGATCACCCAGGGCAGGAACACCATATATTTT.

The chain has TRBV7-2 and TRBJ1-2; 12 bases line up with TRBD1. This CDR3 contains 15 residues. Germline V gene data show CDR1 as SGHTA and CDR2 as FQGNSA. V gave up 7 bases and J gave up 6 bases; unmatched junction bases: 9. CDR3 DNA sequence: TGTGCCAGCACCATCCGGGACAGGGGGCACGATGGCTACACCTTC. It specifies CASTIRDRGHDGYTF.

This clonotype appeared a few times. This chain uses TRBV11-2 with TRBJ2-5; 9 bases agree with TRBD1. This CDR3 has 15 residues. The V gene end was trimmed by 3 bases and the J gene end by 5 bases; junction bases not matched to a gene: 7. Per the germline V gene, CDR1 is SGHAT and CDR2 is FQNNGV. The CDR3 reads CASSFYRDRVETQYF. DNA of the CDR3: TGTGCCAGCAGCTTTTACCGGGACAGGGTCGAGACCCAGTACTTC.

A word on this clonotype: A read error is possible here, since a much larger clone lies one base away. The V and J genes are TRBV12-5 and TRBJ2-5; 8 bases line up with TRBD1. The CDR3 has 14 amino acids. Germline V gene sequence: CDR1 LGHNT, CDR2 FRNRAP. For the CDR3, the DNA is TGTGCTAGTGTTCGACAGGGGCTGGAAGAGACCCAGCACTTC. This translates into CASVRQGLEETQHF.

The J gene is TRBJ2-7, the V gene TRBV20-1, with D uncertain. CDR1 is DFQATT, CDR2 SNEGSKA, per germline (reference sequence). The CDR3 is 16 residues long. Between the trimmed V and J ends, which lost 2 bases and 6 bases, there was a span of 23 bases. CDR3 in DNA: TGCAGTGCTAGACCGACGGCAGGCCGAGGATCTTCCGAGCAGTACTTC. It encodes CSARPTAGRGSSEQYF.

The CDR3 reads CATSSLAGTGLGANVLTF. CDR3 sequence (DNA): TGTGCCACCAGCAGCTTGGCTGGGACAGGGCTCGGGGCCAACGTCCTGACTTTC. The chain combines TRBV15 with TRBJ2-6; 9 bases align to TRBD1. Germline CDR1 reads LNHNV; CDR2 reads YYDKDF (reference sequence). The CDR3 totals 18 residues. Trimming took 3 bases from V and 4 from J; bases not matched to a gene: 10.

V usage is TRBV10-3 and J usage is TRBJ1-3, with no clear D. The CDR3 is made up of 14 amino acids. The V and J ends lost 0 bases and 7 bases respectively, with 10 bases between them. Germline V gene data show CDR1 as ENHRY and CDR2 as SYGVKD. The CDR3 here is CAISESLGANTIYF. The CDR3 coding sequence is TGTGCCATCAGTGAGTCTCTTGGCGCGAACACCATATATTTT.

This clonotype appeared a few times. The chain carries TRBV28 and TRBJ2-7; TRBD2 might be the D (5 bases). Trimming removed 1 base from V and 3 bases from J, with 7 bases in between. There are 13 residues in the CDR3. The germline V gene encodes CDR1 MDHEN and CDR2 SYDVKM. This CDR3 is CASSLSGNYEQYF. CDR3 sequence (DNA): TGTGCCAGCAGTTTATCGGGAAACTACGAGCAGTACTTC.

The rearrangement uses TRBV25-1 and TRBJ2-1; a possible D gene is TRBD1 (5 bases). This CDR3 has 14 residues. Trimming removed 3 bases from V and 4 bases from J, with 10 bases in between. CDR1 and CDR2 (germline): MGHDK, SYGVNS. CDR3 region: CASSEATDYNEQFF. Written as DNA, the CDR3 is TGTGCCAGCAGTGAGGCGACAGATTACAATGAGCAGTTCTTC.

This chain joins TRBV2 and TRBJ1-2; TRBD1 might be the D (5 bases). CDR1 and CDR2 (germline): SNHLY, FYNNEI. The V and J ends lost 8 bases and 6 bases respectively, with 16 bases between them. This CDR3 has 13 residues. The CDR3 sequence is CASVEGRVDGYTF. CDR3 coding DNA: TGTGCCAGCGTTGAAGGCAGGGTGGATGGCTACACCTTC. Combining the CDR3 with reference TRBV2 and TRBJ1-2 gives the whole variable domain EPEVTQTPSHQVTQMGQEVILRCVPISNHLYFYWYRQILGQKVEFLVSFYNNEISEKSEIFDDQFSVERPDGSNFTLKIRSTKLEDSAMYFCASVEGRVDGYTFGSGTRLTVV.